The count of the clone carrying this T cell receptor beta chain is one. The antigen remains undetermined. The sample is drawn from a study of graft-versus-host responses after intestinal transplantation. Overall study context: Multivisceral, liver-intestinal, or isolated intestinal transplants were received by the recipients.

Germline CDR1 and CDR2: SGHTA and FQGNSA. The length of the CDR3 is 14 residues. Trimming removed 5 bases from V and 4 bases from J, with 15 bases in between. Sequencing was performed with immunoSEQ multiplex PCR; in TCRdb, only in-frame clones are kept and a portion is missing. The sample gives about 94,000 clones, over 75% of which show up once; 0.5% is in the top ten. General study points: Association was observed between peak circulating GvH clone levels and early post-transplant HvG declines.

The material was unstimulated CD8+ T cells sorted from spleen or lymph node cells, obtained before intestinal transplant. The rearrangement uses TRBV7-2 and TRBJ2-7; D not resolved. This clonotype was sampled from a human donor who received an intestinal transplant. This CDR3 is CASSPPDTRYEQYF. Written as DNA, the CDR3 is TGTGCCAGCAGCCCCCCGGATACGCGGTACGAGCAGTACTTC.